Detailed here is one T cell receptor (beta chain). Its antigen remains unidentified. No base quality values were provided; no much bigger clone lies one nucleotide off. The collaborating institutions used their own protocols to collect whole blood in K2EDTA tubes. For TCRbeta analysis, collaborators shipped samples as frozen whole blood, isolated PBMCs, or DNA extracted from either of those sample types. The record originates from a study of blood T cell repertoires in COVID-19 (dated by TCRdb to between 2020 and 2021). Background for the entire study: Samples from collaborators originated in the United States, Italy and Spain and spanned both the acute and convalescent phases of COVID-19. Samples came from the ongoing ImmuneRACE study (first 160 participants) plus 1,254 subjects from 6 global collaborators. Where available, HLA class I and class II types were taken from metadata supplied by the sample provider and were not determined by assay-based typing. The repertoires were made available in a free public database intended to serve as a resource for research on the immune response to SARS-CoV-2. The dataset comprised deeply sampled blood TCRbeta repertoires from subjects exposed to, actively infected with, or recovered from COVID-19. Nearly every sample came with metadata listing a de-identified subject ID, COVID-19 status, age in years and sex. The prospective study material was composed of cDNA or gDNA derived from T cells, B-cell-depleted T cells, or PBMCs.

What the research found in general, with its limitations: How much clinical and demographic metadata was included differed by source and by participant, and the metadata was provided uncurated.

TCRbeta CDR3 regions were amplified from genomic DNA by means of the immunoSEQ Assay, a bias-controlled multiplex PCR. As for the original processing: Nucleated cell counts per sample were estimated from amplification of reference gene primers within the assay. To quantify the absolute abundance of each unique TCRbeta CDR3 rearrangement, sequence reads were collapsed and filtered. For each sample, productive Simpson clonality was calculated as the square root of Simpson's diversity index across productive rearrangements. Sourced from immuneACCESS, this table was stored by TCRdb with only in-frame sequences that have V and J called. A share of the clones is absent; for the studies checked, an unresolved V gene accounts for under half, and the remainder has no known explanation. For V, J and clone size, that table is used; D and trimming come from the DNA. This sample comprises 200,000 to 250,000 clones, around 82% of them detected only once. About 3.9% of the sample rests with the top ten.

Spanning cysteine to phenylalanine, the CDR3 consists of 16 amino acids. Only CDR3 DNA remains: 48 bases, in frame from the first base. V has 0 bases trimmed and J has 4 bases trimmed; junction bases matching no gene number 6. The germline V gene encodes CDR1 SGHRS and CDR2 YFSETQ. The clonotype was recovered from a woman older than 75 with acute or convalescent COVID-19. This receptor chain uses TRBV5-1 and TRBJ2-1; 8 bases in the junction line up with TRBD2. The sequenced sample was peripheral blood. The sequenced DNA is TGCGCCAGCAGCTTGGGAAGCGGGGGAGTTTACAATGAGCAGTTCTTC. Translated, it gives CASSLGSGGVYNEQFF.